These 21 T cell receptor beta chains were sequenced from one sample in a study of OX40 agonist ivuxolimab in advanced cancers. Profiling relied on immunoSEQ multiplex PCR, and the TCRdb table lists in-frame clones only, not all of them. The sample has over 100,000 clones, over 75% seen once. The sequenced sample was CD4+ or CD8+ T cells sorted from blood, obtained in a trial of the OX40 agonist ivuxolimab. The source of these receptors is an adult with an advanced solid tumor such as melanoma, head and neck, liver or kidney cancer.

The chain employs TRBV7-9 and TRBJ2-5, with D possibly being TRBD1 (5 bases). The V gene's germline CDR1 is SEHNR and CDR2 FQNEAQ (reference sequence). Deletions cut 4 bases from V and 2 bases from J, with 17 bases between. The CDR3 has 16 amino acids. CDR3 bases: TGTGCCAGCAGCTCTACAATGCAGGGTGGACAAGAGACCCAGTACTTC. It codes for CASSSTMQGGQETQYF.

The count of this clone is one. The CDR3 DNA follows: TGTGCTAGTGGTTTTCTAGCGGGGGGGCCGGGCACCGGGGAGCTGTTTTTT. Translated, it gives CASGFLAGGPGTGELFF. The rearrangement uses TRBV12-5 and TRBJ2-2, with 12 bases aligning to TRBD2. The CDR3 has 17 amino acids. Germline lookup yields CDR1 LGHNT and CDR2 FRNRAP. V trimming: 3 bases; J trimming: 4 bases; junction bases outside the gene matches: 6.

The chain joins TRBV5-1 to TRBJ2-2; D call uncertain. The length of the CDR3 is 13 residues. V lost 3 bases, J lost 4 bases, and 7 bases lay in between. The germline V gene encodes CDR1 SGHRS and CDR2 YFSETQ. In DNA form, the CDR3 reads TGCGCCAGCAGCTCGGGCTCCACCGGGGAGCTGTTTTTT. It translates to CASSSGSTGELFF.

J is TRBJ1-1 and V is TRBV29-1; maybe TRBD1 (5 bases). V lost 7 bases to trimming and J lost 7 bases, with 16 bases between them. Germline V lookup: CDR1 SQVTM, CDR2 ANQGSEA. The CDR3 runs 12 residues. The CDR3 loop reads CSAGGGRGEAFF. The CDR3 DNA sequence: TGCAGCGCTGGCGGGGGAAGGGGTGAAGCTTTCTTT.

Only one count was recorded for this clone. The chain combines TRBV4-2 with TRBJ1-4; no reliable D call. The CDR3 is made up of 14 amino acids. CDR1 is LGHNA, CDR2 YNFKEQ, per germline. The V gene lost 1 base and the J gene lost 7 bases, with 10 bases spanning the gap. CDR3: CASSQVNLVEKLFF. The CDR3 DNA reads TGTGCCAGCAGCCAAGTTAATTTGGTTGAAAAACTGTTTTTT.

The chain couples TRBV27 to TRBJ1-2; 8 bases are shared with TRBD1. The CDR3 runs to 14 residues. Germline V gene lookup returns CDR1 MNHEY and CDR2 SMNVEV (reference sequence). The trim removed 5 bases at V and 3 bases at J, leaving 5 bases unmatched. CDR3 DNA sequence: TGTGCCAGCAGTGCCAACAGGGGGGACTATGGCTACACCTTC. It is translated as CASSANRGDYGYTF.

DNA for the CDR3: TGTGCCTGCGCCCACGGTAATGAGCAGCCCCAGCATTTT. This codes for CACAHGNEQPQHF. This chain joins TRBV30 and TRBJ1-5; D not certain. There are 13 residues in the CDR3. The germline V gene encodes CDR1 GTSNPN and CDR2 SVGIG (reference sequence). Trimming removed 6 bases from V and 7 bases from J, with 16 bases in between.

CDR3 region: CASSLGAGANVLTF. The CDR3 nucleotides read TGCGCCAGCAGCTTGGGTGCCGGGGCCAACGTCCTGACTTTC. J is TRBJ2-6 and V is TRBV5-1, with D unclear. The CDR3 length is 14 residues. Trimming cost V 0 bases and J 4 bases, with 5 bases left between them. Germline V gene sequence: CDR1 SGHRS, CDR2 YFSETQ.

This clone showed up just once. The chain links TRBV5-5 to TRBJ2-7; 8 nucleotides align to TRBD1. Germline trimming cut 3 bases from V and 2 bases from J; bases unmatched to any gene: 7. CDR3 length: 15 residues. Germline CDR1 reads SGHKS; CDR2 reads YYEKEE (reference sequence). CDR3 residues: CASSSTGQVTYEQYF. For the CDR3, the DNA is TGTGCCAGCAGCTCCACGGGACAGGTCACCTACGAGCAGTACTTC. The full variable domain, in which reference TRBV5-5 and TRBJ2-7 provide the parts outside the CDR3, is DAGVTQSPTHLIKTRGQQVTLRCSPISGHKSVSWYQQVLGQGPQFIFQYYEKEERGRGNFPDRFSARQFPNYSSELNVNALLLGDSALYLCASSSTGQVTYEQYFGPGTRLTVT.

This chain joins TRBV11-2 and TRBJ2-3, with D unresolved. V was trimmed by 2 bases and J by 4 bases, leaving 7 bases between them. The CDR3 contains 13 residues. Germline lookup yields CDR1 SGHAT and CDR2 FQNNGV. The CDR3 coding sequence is TGTGCCAGCAGCTTAAGTACCTCAGATACGCAGTATTTT. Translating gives CASSLSTSDTQYF.

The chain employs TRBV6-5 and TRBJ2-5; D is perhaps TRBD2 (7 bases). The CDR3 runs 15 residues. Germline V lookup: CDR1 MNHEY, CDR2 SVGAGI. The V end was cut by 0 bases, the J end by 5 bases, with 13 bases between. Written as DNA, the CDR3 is TGTGCCAGCAGTTACTCGCCGGGGGGCTATGAGACCCAGTACTTC. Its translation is CASSYSPGGYETQYF.

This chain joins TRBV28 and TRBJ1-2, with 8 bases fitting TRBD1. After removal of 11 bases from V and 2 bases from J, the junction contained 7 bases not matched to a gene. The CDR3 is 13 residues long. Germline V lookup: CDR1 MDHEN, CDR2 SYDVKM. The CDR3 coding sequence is TGTGCCGCAGGACAGGGTTGGAACTATGGCTACACCTTC. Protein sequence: CAAGQGWNYGYTF.

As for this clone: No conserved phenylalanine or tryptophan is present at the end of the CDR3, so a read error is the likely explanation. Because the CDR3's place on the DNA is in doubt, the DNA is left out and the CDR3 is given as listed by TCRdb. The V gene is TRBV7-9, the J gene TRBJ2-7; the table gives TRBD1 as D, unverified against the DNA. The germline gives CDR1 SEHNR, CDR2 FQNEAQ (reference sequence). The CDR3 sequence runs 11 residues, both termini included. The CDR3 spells CASSFQDRELL.

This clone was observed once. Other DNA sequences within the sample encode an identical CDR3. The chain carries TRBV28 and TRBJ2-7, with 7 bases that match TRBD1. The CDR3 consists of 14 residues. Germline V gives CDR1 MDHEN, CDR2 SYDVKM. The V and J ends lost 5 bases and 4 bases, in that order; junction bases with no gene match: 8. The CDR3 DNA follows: TGTGCCAGCAGTCCAGGGACAGTTCCTTACGAGCAGTACTTC. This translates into CASSPGTVPYEQYF.

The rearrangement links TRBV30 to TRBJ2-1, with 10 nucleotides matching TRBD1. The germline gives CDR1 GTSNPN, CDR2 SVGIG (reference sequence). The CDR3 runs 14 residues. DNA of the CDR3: TGTGGGGGAGGGAGACAGGGGGCTGTTAATGAGCAGTTCTTC. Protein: CGGGRQGAVNEQFF.

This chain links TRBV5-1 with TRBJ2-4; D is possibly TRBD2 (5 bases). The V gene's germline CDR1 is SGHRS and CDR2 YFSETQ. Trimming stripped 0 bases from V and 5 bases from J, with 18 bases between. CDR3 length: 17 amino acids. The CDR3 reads CASSLAGNYLGENIQYF. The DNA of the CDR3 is TGCGCCAGCAGCTTGGCGGGCAACTACCTGGGAGAAAACATTCAGTACTTC.

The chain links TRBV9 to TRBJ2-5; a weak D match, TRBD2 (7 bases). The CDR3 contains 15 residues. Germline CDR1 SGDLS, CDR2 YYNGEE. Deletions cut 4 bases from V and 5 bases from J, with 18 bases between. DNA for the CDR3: TGTGCCAGCAGCTACCGAGGGGGGGCTTGGGAGACCCAGTACTTC. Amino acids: CASSYRGGAWETQYF.

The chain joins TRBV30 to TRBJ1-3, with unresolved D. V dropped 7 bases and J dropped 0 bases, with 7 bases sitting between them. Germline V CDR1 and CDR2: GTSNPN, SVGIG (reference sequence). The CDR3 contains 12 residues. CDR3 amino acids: CASDFSGNTIYF. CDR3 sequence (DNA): TGTGCCTCAGATTTCTCTGGAAACACCATATATTTT.

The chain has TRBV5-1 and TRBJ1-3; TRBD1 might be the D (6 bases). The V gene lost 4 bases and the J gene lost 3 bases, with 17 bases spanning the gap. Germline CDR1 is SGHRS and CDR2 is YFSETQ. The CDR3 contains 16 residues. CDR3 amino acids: CASSPGFPGVGNTIYF. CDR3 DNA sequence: TGCGCCAGCAGCCCCGGATTCCCAGGGGTTGGAAACACCATATATTTT.

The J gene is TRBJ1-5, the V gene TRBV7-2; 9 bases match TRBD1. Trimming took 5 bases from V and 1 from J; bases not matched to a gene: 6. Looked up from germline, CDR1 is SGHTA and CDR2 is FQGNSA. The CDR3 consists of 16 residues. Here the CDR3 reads CASSPTGGVSNQPQHF. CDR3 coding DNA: TGTGCCAGCAGCCCCACAGGGGGCGTGAGCAATCAGCCCCAGCATTTT.

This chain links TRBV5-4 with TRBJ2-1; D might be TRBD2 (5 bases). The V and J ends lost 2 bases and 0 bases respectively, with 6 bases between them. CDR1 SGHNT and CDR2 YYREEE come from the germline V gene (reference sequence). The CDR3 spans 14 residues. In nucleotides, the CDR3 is TGTGCCAGCAGCTTAGGGAGCTCCTACAATGAGCAGTTCTTC. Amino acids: CASSLGSSYNEQFF.